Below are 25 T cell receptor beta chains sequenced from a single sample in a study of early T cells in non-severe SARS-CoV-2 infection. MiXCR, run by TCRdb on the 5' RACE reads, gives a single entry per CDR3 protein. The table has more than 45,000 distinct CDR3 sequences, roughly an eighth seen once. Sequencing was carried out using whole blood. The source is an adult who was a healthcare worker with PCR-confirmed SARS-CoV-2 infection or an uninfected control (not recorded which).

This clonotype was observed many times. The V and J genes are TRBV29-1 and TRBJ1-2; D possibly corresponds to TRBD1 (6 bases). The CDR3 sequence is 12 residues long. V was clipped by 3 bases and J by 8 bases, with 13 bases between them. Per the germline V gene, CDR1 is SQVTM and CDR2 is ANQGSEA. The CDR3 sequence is CSVDAFRGGYTF. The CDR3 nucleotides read TGCAGCGTTGACGCATTTAGGGGGGGCTACACCTTC.

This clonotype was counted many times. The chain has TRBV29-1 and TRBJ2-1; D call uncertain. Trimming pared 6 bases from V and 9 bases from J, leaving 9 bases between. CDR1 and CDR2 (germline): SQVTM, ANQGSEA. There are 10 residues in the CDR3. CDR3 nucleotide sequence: TGCAGCGTAGCATGGGGTGAGCAGTTCTTC. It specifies CSVAWGEQFF.

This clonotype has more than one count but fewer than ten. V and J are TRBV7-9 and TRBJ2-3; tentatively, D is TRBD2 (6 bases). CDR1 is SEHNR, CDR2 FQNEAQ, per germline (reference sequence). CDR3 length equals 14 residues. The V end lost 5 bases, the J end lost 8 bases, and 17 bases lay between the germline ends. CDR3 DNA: TGTGCCAGCAGCCTGCGGAGGCGGGGAGCTACGCAGTATTTT. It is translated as CASSLRRRGATQYF.

CDR3 in DNA: TGCAGCGGGGAACGACAGGGGGATGGCAATGAGCAGTTCTTC. Protein sequence: CSGERQGDGNEQFF. The chain carries TRBV29-1 and TRBJ2-1; TRBD1 aligns across 9 bases. This CDR3 contains 14 residues. CDR1 and CDR2 from the germline V gene are SQVTM and ANQGSEA. The V gene end was trimmed by 7 bases and the J gene end by 6 bases; junction bases not matched to a gene: 10.

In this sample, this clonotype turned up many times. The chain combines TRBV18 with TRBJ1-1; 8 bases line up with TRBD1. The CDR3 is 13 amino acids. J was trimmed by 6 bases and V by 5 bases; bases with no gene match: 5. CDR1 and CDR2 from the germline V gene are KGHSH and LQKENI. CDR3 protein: CASSSQGAAEAFF. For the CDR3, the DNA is TGTGCCAGCTCATCGCAGGGGGCTGCTGAAGCTTTCTTT. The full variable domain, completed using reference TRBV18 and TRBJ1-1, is NAGVMQNPRHLVRRRGQEARLRCSPMKGHSHVYWYRQLPEEGLKFMVYLQKENIIDESGMPKERFSAEFPKEGPSILRIQQVVRGDSAAYFCASSSQGAAEAFFGQGTRLTVV.

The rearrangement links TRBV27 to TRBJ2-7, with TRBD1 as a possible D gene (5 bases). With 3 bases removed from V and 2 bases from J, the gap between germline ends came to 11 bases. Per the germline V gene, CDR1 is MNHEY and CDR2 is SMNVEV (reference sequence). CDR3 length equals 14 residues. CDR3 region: CASSLAGQTYEQYF. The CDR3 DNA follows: TGTGCCAGCAGTTTGGCAGGGCAGACCTACGAGCAGTACTTC.

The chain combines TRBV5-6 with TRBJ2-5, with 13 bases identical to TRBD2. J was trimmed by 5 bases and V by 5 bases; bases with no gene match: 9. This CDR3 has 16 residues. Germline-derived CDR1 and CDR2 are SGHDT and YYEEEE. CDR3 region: CASRPILAGGHETQYF. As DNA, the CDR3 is TGTGCCAGCAGGCCCATACTAGCGGGGGGGCACGAGACCCAGTACTTC.

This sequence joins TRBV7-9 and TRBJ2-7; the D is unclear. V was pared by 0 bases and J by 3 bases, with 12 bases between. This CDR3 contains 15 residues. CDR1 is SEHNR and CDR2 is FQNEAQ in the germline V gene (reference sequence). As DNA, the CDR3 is TGTGCCAGCAGCTTAGCGGAAAACGGATACTACGAGCAGTACTTC. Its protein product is CASSLAENGYYEQYF.

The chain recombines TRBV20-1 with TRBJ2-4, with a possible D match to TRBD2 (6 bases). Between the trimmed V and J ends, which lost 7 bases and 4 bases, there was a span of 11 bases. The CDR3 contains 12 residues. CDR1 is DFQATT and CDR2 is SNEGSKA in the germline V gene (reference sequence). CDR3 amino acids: CSVWGEKNIQYF. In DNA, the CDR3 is TGCAGTGTTTGGGGGGAGAAAAACATTCAGTACTTC.

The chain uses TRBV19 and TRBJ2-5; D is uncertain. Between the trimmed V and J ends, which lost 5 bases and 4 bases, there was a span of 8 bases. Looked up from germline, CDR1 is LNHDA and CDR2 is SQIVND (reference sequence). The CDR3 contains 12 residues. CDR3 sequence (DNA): TGTGCCAGTAGTTTCCCTCGAGAGACCCAGTACTTC. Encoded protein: CASSFPRETQYF. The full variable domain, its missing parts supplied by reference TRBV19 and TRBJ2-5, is DGGITQSPKYLFRKEGQNVTLSCEQNLNHDAMYWYRQDPGQGLRLIYYSQIVNDFQKGDIAEGYSVSREKKESFPLTVTSAQKNPTAFYLCASSFPRETQYFGPGTRLLVL.

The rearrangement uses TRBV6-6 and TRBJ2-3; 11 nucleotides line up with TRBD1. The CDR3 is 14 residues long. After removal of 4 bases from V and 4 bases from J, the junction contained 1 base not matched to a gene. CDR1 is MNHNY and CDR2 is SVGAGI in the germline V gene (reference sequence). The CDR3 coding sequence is TGTGCCAGCAGTTGGACAGGGGGCGCAGATACGCAGTATTTT. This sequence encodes CASSWTGGADTQYF.

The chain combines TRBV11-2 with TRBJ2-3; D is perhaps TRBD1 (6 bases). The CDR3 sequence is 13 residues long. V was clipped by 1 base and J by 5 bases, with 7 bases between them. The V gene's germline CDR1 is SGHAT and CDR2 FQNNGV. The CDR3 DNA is TGTGCCAGCAGCTTAGGGGACAAAGATACGCAGTATTTT. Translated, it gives CASSLGDKDTQYF.

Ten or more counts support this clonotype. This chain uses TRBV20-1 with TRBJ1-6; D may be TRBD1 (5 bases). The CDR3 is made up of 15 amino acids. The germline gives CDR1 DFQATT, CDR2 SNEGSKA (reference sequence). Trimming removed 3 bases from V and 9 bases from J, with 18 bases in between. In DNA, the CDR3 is TGCAGTGCTAGTCTTTCGGCAGGGTTTGGTTCACCCCTCCACTTT. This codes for CSASLSAGFGSPLHF.

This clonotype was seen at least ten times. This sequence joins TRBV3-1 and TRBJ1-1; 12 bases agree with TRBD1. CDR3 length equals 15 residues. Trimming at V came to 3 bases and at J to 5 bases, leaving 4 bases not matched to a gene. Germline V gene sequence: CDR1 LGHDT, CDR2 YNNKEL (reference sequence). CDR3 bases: TGTGCCAGCAGCCACCCGGGACAGGGGGCAACTGAAGCTTTCTTT. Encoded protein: CASSHPGQGATEAFF.

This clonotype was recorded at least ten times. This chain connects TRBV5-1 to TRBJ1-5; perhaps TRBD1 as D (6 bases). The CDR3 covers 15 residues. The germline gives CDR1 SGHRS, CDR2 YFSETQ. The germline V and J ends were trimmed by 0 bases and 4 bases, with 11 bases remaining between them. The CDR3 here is CASSLGLTGNQPQHF. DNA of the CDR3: TGCGCCAGCAGCTTGGGGTTGACAGGAAATCAGCCCCAGCATTTT.

DNA for the CDR3: TGTGCCAGCTACGATCTCGGGGGTTCCTCCTACGAGCAGTACTTC. It yields the protein CASYDLGGSSYEQYF. This rearrangement joins TRBV6-6 to TRBJ2-7; tentative D call: TRBD2 (6 bases). Looked up from germline, CDR1 is MNHNY and CDR2 is SVGAGI (reference sequence). The CDR3 is 15 residues long. The V end was cut by 8 bases, the J end by 0 bases, with 17 bases between.

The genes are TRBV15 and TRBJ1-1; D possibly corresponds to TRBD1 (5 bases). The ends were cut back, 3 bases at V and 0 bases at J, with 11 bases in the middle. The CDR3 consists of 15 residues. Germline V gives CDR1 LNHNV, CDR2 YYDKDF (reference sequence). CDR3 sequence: CATSSPGLMNTEAFF. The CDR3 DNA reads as TGTGCCACCAGCAGTCCGGGACTTATGAACACTGAAGCTTTCTTT.

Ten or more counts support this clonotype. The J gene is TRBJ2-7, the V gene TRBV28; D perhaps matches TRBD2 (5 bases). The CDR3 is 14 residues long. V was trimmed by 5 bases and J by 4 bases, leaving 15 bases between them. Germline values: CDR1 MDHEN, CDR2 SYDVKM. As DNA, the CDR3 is TGTGCCAGCAGTCTCCAGACTACTACATACGAGCAGTACTTC. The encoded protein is CASSLQTTTYEQYF.

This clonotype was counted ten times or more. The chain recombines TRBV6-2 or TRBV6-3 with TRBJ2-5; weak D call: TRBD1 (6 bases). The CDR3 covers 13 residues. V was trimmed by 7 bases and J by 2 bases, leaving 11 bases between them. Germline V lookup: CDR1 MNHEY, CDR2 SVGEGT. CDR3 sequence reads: CASNRDIQETQYF. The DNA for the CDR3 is TGTGCCAGCAACCGGGACATACAAGAGACCCAGTACTTC.

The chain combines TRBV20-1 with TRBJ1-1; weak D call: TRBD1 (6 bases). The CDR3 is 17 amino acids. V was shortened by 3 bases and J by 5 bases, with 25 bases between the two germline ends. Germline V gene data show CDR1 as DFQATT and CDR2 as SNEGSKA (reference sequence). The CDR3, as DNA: TGCAGTGCTAGCCCACCGACAGGCCTGGCCCAAGGAACTGAAGCTTTCTTT. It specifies CSASPPTGLAQGTEAFF.

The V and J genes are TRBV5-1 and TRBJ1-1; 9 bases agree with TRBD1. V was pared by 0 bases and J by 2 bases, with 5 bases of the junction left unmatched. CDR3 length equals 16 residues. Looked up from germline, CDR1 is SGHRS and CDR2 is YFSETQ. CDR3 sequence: CASSLGDRARNTEAFF. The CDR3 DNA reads TGCGCCAGCAGCTTGGGGGACAGGGCGAGAAACACTGAAGCTTTCTTT.

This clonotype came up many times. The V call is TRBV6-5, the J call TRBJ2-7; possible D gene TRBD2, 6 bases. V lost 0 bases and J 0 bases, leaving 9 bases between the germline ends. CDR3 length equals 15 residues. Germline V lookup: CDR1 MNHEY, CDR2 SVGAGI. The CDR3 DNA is TGTGCCAGCAGTTACTCCCTAGCGAGCTCCTACGAGCAGTACTTC. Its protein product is CASSYSLASSYEQYF.

The CDR3 DNA reads TGTGCCAGCATGGCTAGCGGGGGGACATACAATGAGCAGTTCTTC. Protein product: CASMASGGTYNEQFF. The genes are TRBV6-1 and TRBJ2-1; 11 bases align to TRBD2. With 7 bases clipped from V and 4 bases from J, the junction kept 6 bases outside the gene matches. Looked up from germline, CDR1 is MNHNS and CDR2 is SASEGT. This CDR3 has 15 amino acids.

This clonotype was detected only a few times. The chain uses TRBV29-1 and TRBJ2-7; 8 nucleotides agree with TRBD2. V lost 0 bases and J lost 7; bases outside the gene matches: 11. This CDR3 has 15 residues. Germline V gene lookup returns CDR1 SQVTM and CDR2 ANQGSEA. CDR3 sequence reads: CSVEDLGAGGKEQYF. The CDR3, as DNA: TGCAGCGTTGAAGATCTCGGGGCGGGAGGTAAAGAGCAGTACTTC.

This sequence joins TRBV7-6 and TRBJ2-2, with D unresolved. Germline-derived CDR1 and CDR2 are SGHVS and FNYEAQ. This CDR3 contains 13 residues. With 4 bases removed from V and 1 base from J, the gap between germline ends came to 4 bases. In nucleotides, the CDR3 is TGTGCCAGCAGCTCCTTGAACACCGGGGAGCTGTTTTTT. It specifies CASSSLNTGELFF.